The 20 T cell receptor beta chains below all came from one sample that was sequenced in a study of kidney transplant recipient with SARS-CoV-2 infection. One entry per CDR3 protein results from TCRdb running MiXCR on the reads. The sample carries under 300,000 distinct CDR3 sequences, under 35% recorded once. The material was a blood sample, obtained at baseline and on roughly day 110 from a kidney transplant recipient. These TCRs come from a young adult male patient who had COVID-19 and was a kidney transplant recipient. The graft donor may account for some of the T cells.

Turning to this clonotype: This may arise from a read error, as a much more abundant clone is one base away. The gene calls are TRBV5-4 and TRBJ2-1, with D possibly being TRBD1 or TRBD2 (5 bases each). Trimming pared 4 bases from V and 11 bases from J, leaving 19 bases between. The CDR3 runs to 14 residues. Germline CDR1 and CDR2: SGHNT and YYREEE (reference sequence). CDR3 region: CASSLVGGKNQQFF. Here the CDR3 DNA reads TGTGCCAGCAGCCTCGTTGGGGGTAAGAATCAGCAGTTCTTC.

On this clonotype itself: One base away lies a much larger clone, so this may be a sequencing read error. V is TRBV3-1 and J is TRBJ2-7; D gene ambiguous. The CDR3 is made up of 17 amino acids. V was trimmed by 4 bases and J by 11 bases, leaving 30 bases between them. Germline V gene lookup returns CDR1 LGHDT and CDR2 YNNKEL (reference sequence). In DNA form, the CDR3 reads TGTGCCAGCAGCCGGGATGCTCCCATTTCTTTCTCTGAGACCAAGTACTTC. Amino acids: CASSRDAPISFSETKYF.

The sample holds many counts of this clonotype. In DNA, the CDR3 is TGTGCCAGCAGCGGGGATCGTCCCATTTCAATTCGCACTGAAGCTTTCTTT. Its protein is CASSGDRPISIRTEAFF. The chain links TRBV3-1 to TRBJ1-1; D is uncertain. CDR3 size: 17 residues. Germline-derived CDR1 and CDR2 are LGHDT and YNNKEL (reference sequence). V lost 5 bases, J lost 4 bases, and 23 bases lay in between.

With regard to this clonotype: Given a much more abundant clone one base away, this may be a read error. CDR3 nucleotide sequence: TGTGCCAGCGGCCCCGGGACTAAAGGCGGATCCGGGGAGCTGTTTTTT. This translates into CASGPGTKGGSGELFF. The genes are TRBV6-2 or TRBV6-3 and TRBJ2-2; the match to TRBD2 covers 7 bases. CDR1 and CDR2 from the germline V gene are MNHEY and SVGEGT. This CDR3 is built from 16 residues. The junction had 15 bases not matched to a gene; V was cut back by 8 bases and J by 6 bases.

This clonotype was picked up many times. The chain joins TRBV8-2 to TRBJ2-6; TRBD2 reflects the table's D call only, with no check against the DNA. TRBV8-2 is noted as a pseudogene. This CDR3 contains 17 residues. The CDR3 loop is CGTPQRITQSRANVLTF. The DNA for the CDR3 is TGTGGCACCCCGCAGAGGATAACACAAAGTCGGGCCAACGTCCTGACTTTC.

This clonotype has at least ten counts. The chain has TRBV29-1 and TRBJ2-7; D unresolved. The CDR3 length is 14 residues. In germline, CDR1 is SQVTM, CDR2 ANQGSEA. Deletions cut 4 bases from V and 1 base from J, with 14 bases between. CDR3 sequence: CSVATDSASYEQYF. CDR3 DNA sequence: TGCAGCGTTGCTACAGACTCGGCTTCCTACGAGCAGTACTTC.

This clonotype was counted at least ten times. The rearrangement joins TRBV6-5 to TRBJ2-1, with TRBD2 matching over 8 bases. The V segment lost 2 bases and the J segment 7 bases; nucleotides outside the gene matches: 19. Germline V gives CDR1 MNHEY, CDR2 SVGAGI. There are 19 residues in the CDR3. The DNA for the CDR3 is TGTGCCAGCAGTTACACAGGTCCCGGGGAGCGGGAGTGGAATAATGAGCAGTTCTTC. It encodes CASSYTGPGEREWNNEQFF.

This clonotype was counted at least ten times. The V gene is TRBV2, the J gene TRBJ2-1, with 8 bases fitting TRBD2. Losses at the gene ends were 2 bases for V and 8 bases for J; bases not matched to a gene: 5. The CDR3 extends over 14 amino acids. Germline-derived CDR1 and CDR2 are SNHLY and FYNNEI. CDR3 loop: CASSERLAIDEQFF. In DNA, the CDR3 is TGTGCCAGCAGTGAAAGACTAGCGATCGATGAGCAGTTCTTC.

Notes on this clonotype: A much larger clone sits a single nucleotide away, making a read error possible. The final CDR3 position lacks the conserved phenylalanine or tryptophan, pointing to a likely read error. The chain uses TRBV7-1 and TRBJ1-2; D is uncertain. TRBV7-1 is an open reading frame whose function is uncertain. V lost 5 bases to trimming and J lost 4 bases, with 23 bases between them. The CDR3 length is 17 residues. The CDR3 region is CASSTGDHEGKTYGYTL. CDR3 nucleotide sequence: TGTGCCAGCAGCACCGGGGATCACGAGGGAAAGACCTATGGCTACACCCTC.

A word on this clonotype: A single base separates this from a much larger clone, so it may be a read error. This rearrangement joins TRBV10-3 to TRBJ2-1, with 8 bases that match TRBD1. CDR1 ENHRY and CDR2 SYGVKD come from the germline V gene. The CDR3 has 14 residues. V was clipped by 10 bases and J by 7 bases; unmatched bases: 12. This chain's CDR3 is CATLTGDGTNEQFF. CDR3 nucleotides: TGTGCCACCTTGACAGGGGACGGGACGAATGAGCAGTTCTTC.

The table lists this clonotype with a few counts. The V gene is TRBV11-3, the J gene TRBJ2-5; D remains ambiguous. Trimming stripped 1 base from V and 1 base from J, with 7 bases between. This CDR3 region has 14 residues. The V gene's germline CDR1 is SGHNT and CDR2 YENEEA. CDR3 in amino acids: CASSLGGIQETQYF. In nucleotides, the CDR3 is TGTGCCAGCAGCTTAGGGGGTATCCAAGAGACCCAGTACTTC. Based on the CDR3 plus reference TRBV11-3 and TRBJ2-5, the full variable domain is EAGVVQSPRYKIIEKKQPVAFWCNPISGHNTLYWYLQNLGQGPELLIRYENEEAVDDSQLPKDRFSAERLKGVDSTLKIQPAELGDSAVYLCASSLGGIQETQYFGPGTRLLVL.

This clonotype has ten or more counts. The J gene is TRBJ1-6, the V gene TRBV6-5, with no clear D. This CDR3 comprises 17 residues. Trimming removed 0 bases at V and 5 bases at J, with 14 bases between. CDR1 is MNHEY and CDR2 is SVGAGI in the germline V gene. The CDR3 is CASSYSPRQYHNSPLHF. CDR3 sequence (DNA): TGTGCCAGCAGTTACTCGCCTCGACAATACCATAATTCACCCCTCCACTTT.

At least ten counts were recorded for this clonotype. The chain couples TRBV6-8 to TRBJ1-2; D is uncertain. V was shortened by 5 bases and J by 4 bases, with 23 bases between the two germline ends. This CDR3 has 17 residues. Per germline, CDR1 MNHGY and CDR2 SAAAGT. CDR3 sequence: CASSVEQRSRKTYGYTF. Written as DNA, the CDR3 is TGTGCCAGCAGTGTGGAACAACGCTCTAGAAAGACCTATGGCTACACCTTC.

Comment on this clonotype: Possible read error: a much larger clone is one base away. The rearrangement links TRBV6-2 or TRBV6-3 to TRBJ1-5; D might be TRBD1 (6 bases). Germline V gene data show CDR1 as MNHEY and CDR2 as SVGEGT. The CDR3 loop spans 17 amino acids. This CDR3 is CASSFSGGALGNQTQHF. The CDR3, as DNA: TGTGCCAGCAGTTTTTCTGGGGGGGCGCTTGGGAATCAGACCCAGCATTTT.

This clonotype was seen ten or more times. The V and J genes are TRBV13 and TRBJ1-1; 9 bases map to TRBD1. V trimming: 3 bases; J trimming: 3 bases; junction bases outside the gene matches: 5. Germline V gives CDR1 PRHDT, CDR2 FYEKMQ (reference sequence). This CDR3 has 15 amino acids. CDR3 sequence: CASSFWGQGHTEAFF. In nucleotides, the CDR3 is TGTGCCAGCAGCTTCTGGGGACAGGGTCACACTGAAGCTTTCTTT.

This clonotype appeared many times. The rearrangement uses TRBV30 and TRBJ1-2; D uncertain. The V end was cut by 5 bases, the J end by 4 bases, with 23 bases between. CDR3 length: 16 amino acids. In germline, CDR1 is GTSNPN, CDR2 SVGIG (reference sequence). CDR3 sequence (DNA): TGTGCCTGGCTCGATAAGCGTTATAGAAAGACCTATGGCTACACCTTC. Translation gives CAWLDKRYRKTYGYTF.

With respect to this clonotype: Given a much more abundant clone one base away, this may be a read error. Since the CDR3 does not end with the conserved phenylalanine or tryptophan, this likely comes from a read error. The CDR3 sequence: CASSWHSPISFSETQYL. CDR3 nucleotide sequence: TGTGCCAGCAGCTGGCATAGTCCCATTTCTTTCTCTGAGACCCAGTACCTC. This sequence joins TRBV3-1 and TRBJ2-5; D is ambiguous. Germline V gene data show CDR1 as LGHDT and CDR2 as YNNKEL (reference sequence). Deletions cut 5 bases from V and 5 bases from J, with 24 bases between. This CDR3 comprises 17 residues.

The chain is built from TRBV5-6 and TRBJ1-1; D is ambiguous. Germline CDR1 and CDR2: SGHDT and YYEEEE. V shed 2 bases and J shed 5 bases, with 7 bases lying between them. The CDR3 contains 12 residues. Here the CDR3 DNA reads TGTGCCAGCAGCTTTCAGAGGACTGAAGCTTTCTTT. It is translated as CASSFQRTEAFF.

As for this clonotype: A much larger clone lies one base from this, so it may be a read error. The chain recombines TRBV10-3 with TRBJ2-7; D is unclear. The CDR3 covers 15 residues. CDR1 and CDR2 from the germline V gene are ENHRY and SYGVKD. The CDR3 sequence: CAVSEPGSKQYEQYF. CDR3 DNA sequence: TGTGCCGTCAGTGAGCCCGGCAGTAAGCAATACGAGCAGTACTTC.

This clonotype was detected only once. One end of the junction is discordant with germline, which a read error may explain. The chain combines TRBV19 with TRBJ2-1; D is unresolved. CDR1 LNHDA and CDR2 SQIVND come from the germline V gene (reference sequence). There are 16 residues in the CDR3. The CDR3, as DNA: TGTGCCAGTAGTCCGGAGCCGGGTTCCTCCCACAATGAGCAGTTCTTC. Encoded protein: CASSPEPGSSHNEQFF. The full variable domain, its missing parts supplied by reference TRBV19 and TRBJ2-1, is DGGITQSPKYLFRKEGQNVTLSCEQNLNHDAMYWYRQDPGQGLRLIYYSQIVNDFQKGDIAEGYSVSREKKESFPLTVTSAQKNPTAFYLCASSPEPGSSHNEQFFGPGTRLTVL.